Below, 24 T cell receptor beta chains from the same sample are listed, as sequenced in a study of T cell responses to AZD1222 COVID-19 vaccine. Generated by immunoSEQ multiplex PCR, the TCRdb table keeps only in-frame clones and is missing some. The sample has some 110,000 clones; 89% are singletons. The sample consisted of peripheral blood, taken on day 0 of AZD1222 vaccination. These receptor sequences come from an adult in good health.

The CDR3 DNA reads TGTGCCAGCAGCTTAGCTGGACAGGGTCATGAAAAACTGTTTTTT. Translated: CASSLAGQGHEKLFF. The gene calls are TRBV11-2 and TRBJ1-4; TRBD1 matches at 8 bases. The CDR3 length is 15 residues. Trimming removed 1 base from V and 6 bases from J; junction bases left unmatched: 4. Germline-derived CDR1 and CDR2 are SGHAT and FQNNGV.

V gene TRBV10-3 combines with J gene TRBJ1-3; TRBD1 agrees at 7 bases. In germline, CDR1 is ENHRY, CDR2 SYGVKD. Losses at the gene ends were 4 bases for V and 0 bases for J; bases not matched to a gene: 0. There are 14 residues in the CDR3. CDR3 amino acids: CAISGQGSGNTIYF. The CDR3 DNA follows: TGTGCCATCAGTGGACAGGGCTCTGGAAACACCATATATTTT.

The V call is TRBV5-1, the J call TRBJ2-3; D is tentatively TRBD1 or TRBD2 (5 bases each). The CDR3 spans 17 residues. V was trimmed by 1 base and J by 2 bases, leaving 17 bases between them. Germline values: CDR1 SGHRS, CDR2 YFSETQ. This chain's CDR3 is CASSLRPTRGVTDTQYF. The CDR3 coding sequence is TGCGCCAGCAGCTTGAGGCCGACCCGAGGGGTCACAGATACGCAGTATTTT.

The J gene is TRBJ1-1, the V gene TRBV6-5; tentatively, D is TRBD1 (5 bases). The CDR3 extends over 12 amino acids. Germline lookup yields CDR1 MNHEY and CDR2 SVGAGI. Trimming pared 6 bases from V and 2 bases from J, leaving 7 bases between. The CDR3 DNA sequence: TGTGCCAGCAGGACAGCTAACACTGAAGCTTTCTTT. This translates into CASRTANTEAFF.

This CDR3 is CASTLSSPLHF. The CDR3 DNA sequence: TGCGCCAGCACTTTAAGTTCACCCCTCCACTTT. The rearrangement joins TRBV10-1 to TRBJ1-6; D unresolved. This CDR3 is 11 amino acids long. Germline-derived CDR1 and CDR2 are WNHNN and SYGVQD (reference sequence). Trimming left V 7 bases short and J 9 bases short, with 7 bases between.

This clone has only one observation. The chain uses TRBV5-1 and TRBJ2-3; TRBD1 matches 8 bases. The CDR3 is 16 amino acids. J lost 8 bases, V lost 0 bases, and 11 bases had no gene match. Germline V gives CDR1 SGHRS, CDR2 YFSETQ. The CDR3 nucleotides read TGCGCCAGCAGCTTGGTAACTACAGGGGGATTAGGTACGCAGTATTTT. Its translation is CASSLVTTGGLGTQYF.

This chain uses TRBV27 with TRBJ2-1, with 7 bases matching TRBD1. Germline V CDR1 and CDR2: MNHEY, SMNVEV (reference sequence). The CDR3 is made up of 13 amino acids. V was clipped by 2 bases and J by 8 bases; unmatched bases: 3. This CDR3 reads CASSLNRGYEQFF. The CDR3 bases are TGTGCCAGCAGTTTAAACAGGGGTTATGAGCAGTTCTTC.

V usage is TRBV2 and J usage is TRBJ2-7; D gene uncertain. This CDR3 contains 11 residues. The V end lost 6 bases, the J end lost 7 bases, and 10 bases lay between the germline ends. CDR1 is SNHLY, CDR2 FYNNEI, per germline. The CDR3 sequence: CASRVLEEQYF. The CDR3 bases are TGTGCCAGCAGAGTCCTAGAGGAGCAGTACTTC. Full variable domain (outside the CDR3, taken from reference TRBV2 and TRBJ2-7): EPEVTQTPSHQVTQMGQEVILRCVPISNHLYFYWYRQILGQKVEFLVSFYNNEISEKSEIFDDQFSVERPDGSNFTLKIRSTKLEDSAMYFCASRVLEEQYFGPGTRLTVT.

This rearrangement joins TRBV5-4 to TRBJ2-7; 7 bases align to TRBD1. V lost 0 bases and J lost 2; bases outside the gene matches: 8. In germline, CDR1 is SGHNT, CDR2 YYREEE (reference sequence). The CDR3 contains 16 residues. The CDR3 bases are TGTGCCAGCAGCTTGGACAGGGGAAGGGTTACCTACGAGCAGTACTTC. It specifies CASSLDRGRVTYEQYF.

V usage is TRBV15 and J usage is TRBJ2-5; a possible D gene is TRBD1 (6 bases). Germline V CDR1 and CDR2: LNHNV, YYDKDF (reference sequence). The CDR3 covers 12 residues. Trimming stripped 1 base from V and 8 bases from J, with 8 bases between. The CDR3 coding sequence is TGTGCCACCAGCAGAGCAGGGGCCACCCAGTACTTC. It specifies CATSRAGATQYF.

This clone was recorded only once. The chain combines TRBV4-1 with TRBJ1-2; the match to TRBD1 covers 9 bases. Germline CDR1 MGHRA, CDR2 YSYEKL. The CDR3 length is 14 residues. V lost 4 bases and J lost 3; bases outside the gene matches: 3. CDR3 coding DNA: TGCGCCAGCAGCCCAAGACAGGGGGACTATGGCTACACCTTC. Protein product: CASSPRQGDYGYTF.

The chain carries TRBV6-4 and TRBJ1-1; perhaps TRBD1 as D (6 bases). V was pared by 2 bases and J by 4 bases, with 20 bases between. This CDR3 contains 17 residues. Germline CDR1 MRHNA, CDR2 SNTAGT. This CDR3 is CASSDPPLWDTSTEAFF. The CDR3 DNA follows: TGTGCCAGCAGTGACCCGCCCCTCTGGGACACCAGCACTGAAGCTTTCTTT.

V usage is TRBV12-3 or TRBV12-4 and J usage is TRBJ2-5; no clear D. This CDR3 has 13 residues. The V end lost 7 bases, the J end lost 6 bases, and 15 bases lay between the germline ends. In nucleotides, the CDR3 is TGTGCCAGCACCCGCTCCCCACAACAGACCCAGTACTTC. Amino acid sequence: CASTRSPQQTQYF.

The chain carries TRBV7-9 and TRBJ1-4; 10 nucleotides agree with TRBD1. Per the germline V gene, CDR1 is SEHNR and CDR2 is FQNEAQ (reference sequence). Germline trimming cut 5 bases from V and 8 bases from J; bases unmatched to any gene: 14. This CDR3 has 17 amino acids. The CDR3, as DNA: TGTGCCAGCAGCCCCGGGACAGGGGAGAGTCCGGGGGAAAAACTGTTTTTT. Residues: CASSPGTGESPGEKLFF.

In the case of this clone: This sample also contains other DNA sequences that code for the same CDR3. The chain has TRBV12-5 and TRBJ1-1; D gene ambiguous. The CDR3 consists of 12 residues. The V end lost 1 base, the J end lost 2 bases, and 2 bases lay between the germline ends. Germline lookup yields CDR1 LGHNT and CDR2 FRNRAP. Here the CDR3 DNA reads TGTGCTAGTGGTTTGGGTAACACTGAAGCTTTCTTT. Amino acids: CASGLGNTEAFF.

The chain employs TRBV5-4 and TRBJ2-7; unclear D gene. V was pared by 0 bases and J by 3 bases, with 10 bases between. Looked up from germline, CDR1 is SGHNT and CDR2 is YYREEE (reference sequence). The CDR3 has 14 amino acids. CDR3: CASSLDSRNYEQYF. The CDR3, as DNA: TGTGCCAGCAGCTTGGACAGTAGGAACTACGAGCAGTACTTC.

J is TRBJ2-7 and V is TRBV6-2 or TRBV6-3; D possibly corresponds to TRBD2 (5 bases). Germline V gives CDR1 MNHEY, CDR2 SVGEGT. There are 12 residues in the CDR3. V lost 6 bases and J 4 bases, leaving 10 bases between the germline ends. The CDR3 bases are TGTGCCAGCAGCCCCGGGGTATACGAGCAGTACTTC. It yields the protein CASSPGVYEQYF.

This chain connects TRBV30 to TRBJ2-3; D is undetermined. This CDR3 comprises 16 residues. V was trimmed by 2 bases and J by 2 bases, leaving 17 bases between them. Germline V gives CDR1 GTSNPN, CDR2 SVGIG (reference sequence). The CDR3 sequence is CAWSIGRSSPTDTQYF. The DNA of the CDR3 is TGTGCCTGGAGTATCGGACGGTCCTCCCCCACAGATACGCAGTATTTT.

The rearrangement uses TRBV6-5 and TRBJ2-2; a weak D match, TRBD1 (6 bases). Germline loops: CDR1 MNHEY, CDR2 SVGAGI. This CDR3 contains 14 residues. The ends were cut back, 6 bases at V and 0 bases at J, with 8 bases in the middle. Written as DNA, the CDR3 is TGTGCCAGCAGACAGGGAACGAACACCGGGGAGCTGTTTTTT. Its protein product is CASRQGTNTGELFF.

The chain employs TRBV11-2 and TRBJ1-5; D is uncertain. With 5 bases removed from V and 1 base from J, the gap between germline ends came to 15 bases. This CDR3 region has 16 residues. Germline V CDR1 and CDR2: SGHAT, FQNNGV. CDR3 protein: CASSPHVRNSNQPQHF. In DNA, the CDR3 is TGTGCCAGCAGCCCCCATGTCAGGAACAGCAATCAGCCCCAGCATTTT.

The genes are TRBV19 and TRBJ1-3; D ambiguous. The CDR3 has 14 amino acids. The germline V gene encodes CDR1 LNHDA and CDR2 SQIVND (reference sequence). V lost 3 bases, J lost 1 base, and 7 bases lay in between. The chain's CDR3 is CASSIVGSGNTIYF. Written as DNA, the CDR3 is TGTGCCAGTAGTATTGTGGGATCTGGAAACACCATATATTTT.

The chain recombines TRBV19 with TRBJ2-7, with 10 bases identical to TRBD1. Germline V gene sequence: CDR1 LNHDA, CDR2 SQIVND (reference sequence). J gave up 3 bases and V 9 bases, and 8 bases lay outside the gene matches. The CDR3 has 14 amino acids. CDR3 sequence: CASSGQGGIYEQYF. The CDR3 nucleotides are TGTGCCAGCTCCGGACAGGGGGGAATCTACGAGCAGTACTTC.

V gene TRBV2 combines with J gene TRBJ2-2; 8 nucleotides agree with TRBD1. The CDR3 is 15 amino acids. V lost 0 bases and J lost 6; bases outside the gene matches: 3. CDR1 and CDR2 (germline): SNHLY, FYNNEI. CDR3 loop: CASSEAGTGPGELFF. In DNA form, the CDR3 reads TGTGCCAGCAGTGAAGCGGGGACAGGCCCCGGGGAGCTGTTTTTT.

The genes are TRBV9 and TRBJ1-2; D is possibly TRBD1 (6 bases). V dropped 2 bases and J dropped 6 bases, with 11 bases sitting between them. The CDR3 sequence is 13 residues long. Germline CDR1 and CDR2: SGDLS and YYNGEE. CDR3 in amino acids: CASSVWGAHGYTF. The CDR3 DNA follows: TGTGCCAGCAGCGTCTGGGGGGCGCATGGCTACACCTTC.